A single sample gave rise to the 14 T cell receptor beta chains below, sequenced in a study of T cell repertoires in cytomegalovirus infection. TCRdb re-derived calls from the reads in MiXCR, one entry per CDR3 protein. Here the sample spans 150,000 to 200,000 distinct CDR3 sequences, around 15% being singletons. Sequencing was performed on PBMCs. All receptors come from a human donor in good health (CMV status not recorded). Some clones in this sample may be carry-over from other donors' samples.

The V call is TRBV6-1, the J call TRBJ2-5; D possibly corresponds to TRBD1 (6 bases). The CDR3 length is 14 residues. Germline values: CDR1 MNHNS, CDR2 SASEGT. V was shortened by 3 bases and J by 0 bases, with 8 bases between the two germline ends. The CDR3 coding sequence is TGTGCCAGCAGTGACTGGACAGACCAAGAGACCCAGTACTTC. Protein sequence: CASSDWTDQETQYF.

In this sample, this clonotype turned up many times. V and J are TRBV28 and TRBJ2-5, with D tentatively TRBD2 (7 bases). The CDR3 is made up of 16 amino acids. Germline lookup yields CDR1 MDHEN and CDR2 SYDVKM. Trimming stripped 4 bases from V and 3 bases from J, with 18 bases between. DNA for the CDR3: TGTGCCAGCAGTTCCGGGGGGTACGGACAGAAAGAGACCCAGTACTTC. It translates to CASSSGGYGQKETQYF.

J is TRBJ2-2 and V is TRBV10-3; tentative D call: TRBD1 (6 bases). In germline, CDR1 is ENHRY, CDR2 SYGVKD. V lost 7 bases to trimming and J lost 4 bases, with 19 bases between them. CDR3 length: 16 amino acids. CDR3 DNA sequence: TGTGCCATCAATGTTCGGGACACCTCTATCACCGGGGAGCTGTTTTTT. It translates to CAINVRDTSITGELFF.

In its sample, this clonotype was seen many times. V is TRBV12-3 or TRBV12-4 and J is TRBJ2-1; D is unclear. V dropped 7 bases and J dropped 0 bases, with 13 bases sitting between them. The CDR3 length is 15 residues. The CDR3 DNA reads TGTGCCAGCAACTCCCCCCTTAGCTCCTACAATGAGCAGTTCTTC. It is translated as CASNSPLSSYNEQFF.

The genes are TRBV7-2 and TRBJ1-2; a possible D gene is TRBD1 (5 bases). Trimming cost V 6 bases and J 2 bases, with 13 bases left between them. Germline lookup yields CDR1 SGHTA and CDR2 FQGNSA. The CDR3 consists of 14 residues. The CDR3 reads CASRLDRVNYGYTF. CDR3 sequence (DNA): TGTGCCAGCAGACTAGACAGAGTAAACTATGGCTACACCTTC.

The chain links TRBV7-9 to TRBJ1-2; 8 positions match TRBD1. The length of the CDR3 is 14 residues. CDR1 is SEHNR and CDR2 is FQNEAQ in the germline V gene (reference sequence). J gave up 6 bases and V 1 base, and 4 bases lay outside the gene matches. In nucleotides, the CDR3 is TGTGCCAGCAGCTTAGGGGCAGGGGGCGATGGCTACACCTTC. It translates to CASSLGAGGDGYTF.

In this sample, this clonotype turned up many times. This chain joins TRBV7-2 and TRBJ1-2, with no clear D. Germline loops: CDR1 SGHTA, CDR2 FQGNSA. This CDR3 has 14 residues. Trimming stripped 4 bases from V and 5 bases from J, with 14 bases between. CDR3 sequence (DNA): TGTGCCAGCAGCTACATCGTCGGCCAGTATGGCTACACCTTC. Protein: CASSYIVGQYGYTF.

This clonotype was observed a handful of times. The J gene is TRBJ2-2, the V gene TRBV2; tentative D call: TRBD2 (6 bases). The CDR3 loop spans 15 amino acids. Germline loops: CDR1 SNHLY, CDR2 FYNNEI. The ends were cut back, 2 bases at V and 1 base at J, with 8 bases in the middle. In DNA form, the CDR3 reads TGTGCCAGCAGTGAAATGCGGGGGAACACCGGGGAGCTGTTTTTT. It translates to CASSEMRGNTGELFF.

The chain employs TRBV7-2 and TRBJ2-3, with TRBD1 matching 9 bases. V dropped 5 bases and J dropped 0; count of bases not matched to a gene: 9. CDR3 length equals 17 residues. Germline values: CDR1 SGHTA, CDR2 FQGNSA. The DNA for the CDR3 is TGTGCCAGCAGCCCGTACGGGACAGGGTCGAGCACAGATACGCAGTATTTT. This codes for CASSPYGTGSSTDTQYF. The variable domain in full, completed from reference TRBV7-2 and TRBJ2-3, reads GAGVSQSPSNKVTEKGKDVELRCDPISGHTALYWYRQSLGQGLEFLIYFQGNSAPDKSGLPSDRFSAERTGGSVSTLTIQRTQQEDSAVYLCASSPYGTGSSTDTQYFGPGTRLTVL.

A single count supports this clonotype. The chain uses TRBV2 and TRBJ2-2; D unresolved. CDR3 length: 16 amino acids. Deletions cut 3 bases from V and 5 bases from J, with 16 bases between. CDR1 SNHLY and CDR2 FYNNEI come from the germline V gene. The CDR3 is CASSEGTQRETGELFF. Here the CDR3 DNA reads TGTGCCAGCAGTGAGGGTACACAGCGTGAAACCGGGGAGCTGTTTTTT.

Ten or more counts support this clonotype. This chain links TRBV3-1 with TRBJ1-3; no firm D call. Germline values: CDR1 LGHDT, CDR2 YNNKEL (reference sequence). The V gene lost 8 bases and the J gene lost 2 bases, with 13 bases spanning the gap. The CDR3 totals 14 residues. The DNA of the CDR3 is TGTGCCAGCCACGGGCTGGCCCCTGGAAACACCATATATTTT. Its protein is CASHGLAPGNTIYF.

This clonotype has at least ten counts. The chain employs TRBV6-2 or TRBV6-3 and TRBJ2-7; 9 positions agree with TRBD2. V shed 2 bases, J shed 4 bases, and the junction held 3 bases outside the gene matches. CDR1 and CDR2 from the germline V gene are MNHEY and SVGEGT. This CDR3 region has 14 residues. CDR3 in DNA: TGTGCCAGCAGTTACGCGGGAGGGCCTTACGAGCAGTACTTC. Amino acids: CASSYAGGPYEQYF.

In this sample, this clonotype turned up many times. This sequence joins TRBV6-2 or TRBV6-3 and TRBJ2-7; 10 bases align to TRBD1. This CDR3 is 14 amino acids long. V shed 4 bases and J 3 bases; nucleotides not matched to a gene: 3. The V gene's germline CDR1 is MNHEY and CDR2 SVGEGT. This chain's CDR3 is CASSFGTGDYEQYV. Written as DNA, the CDR3 is TGTGCCAGCAGTTTCGGGACAGGGGACTACGAGCAGTACGTC.

The chain joins TRBV9 to TRBJ1-1; possible D gene TRBD1, 5 bases. V lost 0 bases, J lost 7 bases, and 7 bases lay in between. CDR1 is SGDLS, CDR2 YYNGEE, per germline. The CDR3 runs to 12 residues. CDR3: CASSVGQGEAFF. The CDR3 DNA reads TGTGCCAGCAGCGTAGGGCAGGGTGAAGCTTTCTTT.